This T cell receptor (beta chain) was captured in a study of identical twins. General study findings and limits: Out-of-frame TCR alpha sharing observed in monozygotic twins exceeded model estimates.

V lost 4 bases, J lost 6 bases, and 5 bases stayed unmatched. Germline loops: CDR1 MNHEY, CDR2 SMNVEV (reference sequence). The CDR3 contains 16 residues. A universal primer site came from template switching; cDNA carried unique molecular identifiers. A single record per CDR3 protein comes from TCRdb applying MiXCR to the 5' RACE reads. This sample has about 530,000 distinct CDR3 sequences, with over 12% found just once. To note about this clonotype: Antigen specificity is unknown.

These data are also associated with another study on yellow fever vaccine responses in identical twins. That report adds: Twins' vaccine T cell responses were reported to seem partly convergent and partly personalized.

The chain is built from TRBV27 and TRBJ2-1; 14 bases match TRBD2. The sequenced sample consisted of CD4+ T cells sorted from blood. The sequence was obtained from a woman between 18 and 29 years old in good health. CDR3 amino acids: CASSSIGLAGGNEQFF. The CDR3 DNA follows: TGTGCCAGCAGTTCTATCGGACTAGCGGGAGGCAATGAGCAGTTCTTC.